The rows below give T cell receptor beta chains drawn from one sample of a study of cytomegalovirus exposure and HLA in healthy donors. Sequenced by immunoSEQ multiplex PCR; TCRdb stores in-frame clones only, minus some. In all, the sample yields tens of thousands of clones. Sequencing input: PBMCs. These receptors all come from a man between 50 and 59 years old in good health and CMV-seropositive. Each CDR3 is given with its conserved first and last residue. Each record gives: J gene, D gene, V gene, CDR3 DNA, CDR3 protein. A D gene is named only where the DNA matches it firmly.

j_call: TRBJ1-1
d_call: NA
v_call: TRBV29-1
cdr3_nt: TGCAGCGCCGACCCGAGGGACACTGAAGCTTTCTTT
cdr3_aa: CSADPRDTEAFF

j_call: TRBJ2-3
d_call: TRBD2
v_call: TRBV7-9
cdr3_nt: TGTGCCAGCAGCTTAGTTCTAGCGGGAGATATAGGAAGGACAGATACGCAGTATTTT
cdr3_aa: CASSLVLAGDIGRTDTQYF

j_call: TRBJ1-2
d_call: TRBD1
v_call: TRBV6-5
cdr3_nt: TGTGCCAACAGCCGCCGTTTTCCCCAGGGGGATGGCTACACCTTC
cdr3_aa: CANSRRFPQGDGYTF

j_call: TRBJ1-3
d_call: TRBD1
v_call: TRBV9
cdr3_nt: TGTGCCAGCAGCGGCGGCGCGAGACAGGGGTCCGGAAACACCATATATTTT
cdr3_aa: CASSGGARQGSGNTIYF

j_call: TRBJ1-2
d_call: TRBD1
v_call: TRBV7-9
cdr3_nt: TGTGCCAGCAGCTTTGGACAGGGGTCGCTCTATGGCTACACCTTC
cdr3_aa: CASSFGQGSLYGYTF

j_call: TRBJ2-7
d_call: TRBD2
v_call: TRBV28
cdr3_nt: TGTGCCAGCAGTACTCCTAGCGGGAGATACGAGCAGTACTTC
cdr3_aa: CASSTPSGRYEQYF

j_call: TRBJ2-5
d_call: NA
v_call: TRBV7-2
cdr3_nt: TGTGCCAGCAGCTTAGCGCACAGGGCCGGGGAGACCCAGTACTTC
cdr3_aa: CASSLAHRAGETQYF

j_call: TRBJ2-7
d_call: NA
v_call: TRBV7-6
cdr3_nt: TGTGCCAGCAGCCGCCCCGGAGAACACGAGCAGTACTTC
cdr3_aa: CASSRPGEHEQYF

j_call: TRBJ2-6
d_call: NA
v_call: TRBV6-5
cdr3_nt: TGTGCCAGCAGTCCTCAGGGAACTGGGGCCAACGTCCTGACTTTC
cdr3_aa: CASSPQGTGANVLTF

j_call: TRBJ1-2
d_call: NA
v_call: TRBV4-3
cdr3_nt: TGCGCCAGCAGCCAAGAGGGCCAGACGTTTAGCTATGGCTACACCTTC
cdr3_aa: CASSQEGQTFSYGYTF

j_call: TRBJ2-5
d_call: TRBD1
v_call: TRBV18
cdr3_nt: TGTGCCAGCTCAGTCATGGACAGGGAAGAGACCCAGTACTTC
cdr3_aa: CASSVMDREETQYF

j_call: TRBJ2-5
d_call: TRBD2
v_call: TRBV4-3
cdr3_nt: TGCGCCAGCAGCCAAGATATAAGCGGGAGGGCCGTAGAGACCCAGTACTTC
cdr3_aa: CASSQDISGRAVETQYF

j_call: TRBJ2-1
d_call: NA
v_call: TRBV2
cdr3_nt: TGTGCCAGCAATTTGTTATCCGACAATGAGCAGTTCTTC
cdr3_aa: CASNLLSDNEQFF

j_call: TRBJ1-3
d_call: NA
v_call: TRBV9
cdr3_nt: TGTGCCAGCAGCTCCCCATCCCGGGGGGCCCGGGACACCATATATTTT
cdr3_aa: CASSSPSRGARDTIYF

j_call: TRBJ1-5
d_call: NA
v_call: TRBV19
cdr3_nt: TGTGCCAGTAGTCTTCAGGGGAATCAGCCCCAGCATTTT
cdr3_aa: CASSLQGNQPQHF

j_call: TRBJ2-2
d_call: NA
v_call: TRBV9
cdr3_nt: TGTGCCGGCAGCCCCCCCGGGGGATTCGGGGAGCTGTTTTTT
cdr3_aa: CAGSPPGGFGELFF

j_call: TRBJ1-2
d_call: NA
v_call: TRBV7-2
cdr3_nt: TGTGCCAGCAGCTTAGCGAGAGCGGACTATGGCTACACCTTC
cdr3_aa: CASSLARADYGYTF

j_call: TRBJ2-1
d_call: NA
v_call: TRBV7-2
cdr3_nt: TGTGCCAGCAGCCCCCCGGGTGAGCAGTTCTTC
cdr3_aa: CASSPPGEQFF

j_call: TRBJ2-4
d_call: TRBD1
v_call: TRBV7-9
cdr3_nt: TGTGCCAGCAGCCTAGGGACAGGGGGCGACCAGTACTTC
cdr3_aa: CASSLGTGGDQYF

j_call: TRBJ1-2
d_call: NA
v_call: TRBV29-1
cdr3_nt: TGCAGCGTTGCGGGGGGAAGCTATGGCTACACCTTC
cdr3_aa: CSVAGGSYGYTF

j_call: TRBJ2-5
d_call: NA
v_call: TRBV6-5
cdr3_nt: TGTGCCAGCGGGACACGGCAAGAGACCCAGTACTTC
cdr3_aa: CASGTRQETQYF

j_call: TRBJ2-1
d_call: NA
v_call: TRBV18
cdr3_nt: TGTGCCAGCTCCCATCGGGGGACGGCTACTGGAAGCCTTAGGGGTGAGCAGTTCTTC
cdr3_aa: CASSHRGTATGSLRGEQFF

j_call: TRBJ1-2
d_call: NA
v_call: TRBV7-8
cdr3_nt: TGTGCCAGCAGCTTAGATCAAAGGGGCTTCTTTTCCTACACCTTC
cdr3_aa: CASSLDQRGFFSYTF

j_call: TRBJ2-5
d_call: TRBD2
v_call: TRBV13
cdr3_nt: TGTGCCAGCAGCCACAGTAGGACTAGGTCTGGAGAGACCCAGTACTTC
cdr3_aa: CASSHSRTRSGETQYF

j_call: TRBJ1-5
d_call: NA
v_call: TRBV15
cdr3_nt: TGTGCCACCAACACAGGTTATAGCAATCAGCCCCAGCATTTT
cdr3_aa: CATNTGYSNQPQHF

j_call: TRBJ2-5
d_call: NA
v_call: TRBV6-6
cdr3_nt: TGTGCCAGCAGTTACTCGAGGGCCAGCCTGACCTCCCCCCAGTACTTC
cdr3_aa: CASSYSRASLTSPQYF

j_call: TRBJ1-4
d_call: TRBD1
v_call: TRBV5-1
cdr3_nt: TGCGCCAGCAGCGTGACAGGGTTGCCTAATGAAAAACTGTTTTTT
cdr3_aa: CASSVTGLPNEKLFF

j_call: TRBJ2-7
d_call: NA
v_call: TRBV6-5
cdr3_nt: TGTGCCAGCAGTTATGGCGGCTATCTCCGGTCCCACGAGCAGTACTTC
cdr3_aa: CASSYGGYLRSHEQYF

j_call: TRBJ2-7
d_call: TRBD1
v_call: TRBV4-3
cdr3_nt: TGCGCCAGCAGCCAAGATGGGACAGAGTGGGACGAGCAGTACTTC
cdr3_aa: CASSQDGTEWDEQYF

j_call: TRBJ2-3
d_call: NA
v_call: TRBV4-2
cdr3_nt: TGTGCCAGCAGCCGGGTTCTGAGCGGGACAGATACGCAGTATTTT
cdr3_aa: CASSRVLSGTDTQYF

j_call: TRBJ2-6
d_call: NA
v_call: TRBV4-2
cdr3_nt: TGTGCCAGCAGCCAAGACCCTATAGGGAGCTCTGGGGCCAACGTCCTGACTTTC
cdr3_aa: CASSQDPIGSSGANVLTF

j_call: TRBJ1-2
d_call: TRBD1
v_call: TRBV7-8
cdr3_nt: TGTGCCAGCAGCCCGACAGGGCGATATGGCTACACCTTC
cdr3_aa: CASSPTGRYGYTF

j_call: TRBJ2-3
d_call: NA
v_call: TRBV19
cdr3_nt: TGTGCCAGTAGTAGCGGGATCATCTCAGATACGCAGTATTTT
cdr3_aa: CASSSGIISDTQYF

j_call: TRBJ2-1
d_call: TRBD2
v_call: TRBV29-1
cdr3_nt: TGCAGCGTGCTGACTAGCGGGGCCTACAATGAGCAGTTCTTC
cdr3_aa: CSVLTSGAYNEQFF

j_call: TRBJ1-2
d_call: NA
v_call: TRBV5-4
cdr3_nt: TGTGCCAGCAGCTCAGTCCGGGGAGGGTATGGCTACACCTTC
cdr3_aa: CASSSVRGGYGYTF

j_call: TRBJ1-1
d_call: NA
v_call: TRBV6-5
cdr3_nt: TGTGCCAGCAGTTACTCGGCAGGGAAGAACACTGAAGCTTTCTTT
cdr3_aa: CASSYSAGKNTEAFF

j_call: TRBJ1-2
d_call: NA
v_call: TRBV18
cdr3_nt: TGTGCCAGCTCACCGGGCGGGAACTATGGCTACACCTTC
cdr3_aa: CASSPGGNYGYTF

j_call: TRBJ1-5
d_call: TRBD1
v_call: TRBV7-9
cdr3_nt: TGTGCCAGCAGCTCGGGACAGGGAGGTCAGCCCCAGCATTTT
cdr3_aa: CASSSGQGGQPQHF

j_call: TRBJ2-2
d_call: NA
v_call: TRBV4-3
cdr3_nt: TGCGCCAGCAGCCAATCGAGAGGGAACACCGGGGAGCTGTTTTTT
cdr3_aa: CASSQSRGNTGELFF

j_call: TRBJ2-7
d_call: NA
v_call: TRBV6-1
cdr3_nt: TGTGCCAGCAGTGAAACTTACGAGCGGTACTTC
cdr3_aa: CASSETYERYF

j_call: TRBJ1-6
d_call: TRBD1
v_call: TRBV2
cdr3_nt: TGTGCCAGCAGTGGACAGGGGAGGAATTCACCCCTCCACTTT
cdr3_aa: CASSGQGRNSPLHF

j_call: TRBJ2-7
d_call: NA
v_call: TRBV30
cdr3_nt: TGTGCCTGGAGTGTACGGGCGGGACCTATCTACGAGCAGTACTTC
cdr3_aa: CAWSVRAGPIYEQYF

j_call: TRBJ1-2
d_call: NA
v_call: TRBV6-5
cdr3_nt: TGTGCCAGCAGTTACGACAGGAACTATGGCTACACCTTC
cdr3_aa: CASSYDRNYGYTF

j_call: TRBJ2-5
d_call: TRBD2
v_call: TRBV19
cdr3_nt: TGTGCCAGTAGTATCTGGACTAGCGGGAGAAGAGAGACCCAGTACTTC
cdr3_aa: CASSIWTSGRRETQYF

j_call: TRBJ1-5
d_call: NA
v_call: TRBV19
cdr3_nt: TGTGCCAGTAGTATGACGACAGCAAATCAGCCCCAGCATTTT
cdr3_aa: CASSMTTANQPQHF

j_call: TRBJ1-2
d_call: TRBD1
v_call: TRBV9
cdr3_nt: TGTGCCAGCAGCGTCGACAGGGTGGATGGTGGCACCTTC
cdr3_aa: CASSVDRVDGGTF

j_call: TRBJ2-1
d_call: NA
v_call: TRBV9
cdr3_nt: TGTGCCAGCAGCGTAGGTGGGGAGGACTACAATGAGCAGTTCTTC
cdr3_aa: CASSVGGEDYNEQFF

j_call: TRBJ1-1
d_call: NA
v_call: TRBV5-1
cdr3_nt: TGCGCCAGCAGCTTCGGACAGCTCGGTGGCGTGAACACTGAAGCTTTCTTT
cdr3_aa: CASSFGQLGGVNTEAFF

j_call: TRBJ1-5
d_call: NA
v_call: TRBV9
cdr3_nt: TGTGCCAGCAGCCTCACAGGTAGCAATCAGCCCCAGCATTTT
cdr3_aa: CASSLTGSNQPQHF

j_call: TRBJ2-1
d_call: TRBD1
v_call: TRBV29-1
cdr3_nt: TGCAGCTCTCCGGGACAGGACTACAATGAGCAGTTCTTC
cdr3_aa: CSSPGQDYNEQFF

j_call: TRBJ2-1
d_call: NA
v_call: TRBV30
cdr3_nt: TGTGCCTGGAGCTCTAGCGCTGGCAATGAGCAGTTCTTC
cdr3_aa: CAWSSSAGNEQFF

j_call: TRBJ1-2
d_call: TRBD1
v_call: TRBV7-6
cdr3_nt: TGTGCCAGCAGCTTAGCGCTAAAGGGGGCGCGGGGCTACACCTTC
cdr3_aa: CASSLALKGARGYTF

j_call: TRBJ2-7
d_call: NA
v_call: TRBV5-4
cdr3_nt: TGTGCCAGCAGCAAACCGGGACTCCACCCCTACGAGCAGTACTTC
cdr3_aa: CASSKPGLHPYEQYF

j_call: TRBJ2-7
d_call: TRBD1
v_call: TRBV5-1
cdr3_nt: TGCGCCAGCAGCTTACTTCCGGGACAGGGCCACGAGCAGTACTTC
cdr3_aa: CASSLLPGQGHEQYF

j_call: TRBJ1-2
d_call: TRBD1
v_call: TRBV5-1
cdr3_nt: TGCGCCAGCAGCTTGGGGTCCCAGGGGGACTATGGCTACACCTTC
cdr3_aa: CASSLGSQGDYGYTF

j_call: TRBJ2-1
d_call: TRBD2
v_call: TRBV9
cdr3_nt: TGTGCCAGCAGCCCAAGGGGTCTGGGCGGGCTAGCGGGGGGAAGCTCCTACAATGAGCAGTTCTTC
cdr3_aa: CASSPRGLGGLAGGSSYNEQFF

j_call: TRBJ1-3
d_call: TRBD1
v_call: TRBV25-1
cdr3_nt: TGTGCCAGCAGTAATGCCGGGACAGCGACCTCTGGAAACACCATATATTTT
cdr3_aa: CASSNAGTATSGNTIYF

j_call: TRBJ1-2
d_call: NA
v_call: TRBV4-3
cdr3_nt: TGCGCCAGCAGCCAAGAGCGGGGGCCCACGAAGGGCTACACCTTC
cdr3_aa: CASSQERGPTKGYTF

j_call: TRBJ1-1
d_call: NA
v_call: TRBV30
cdr3_nt: TGTGCCTGGAGGACGGGGGGGAACACTGAAGCTTTCTTT
cdr3_aa: CAWRTGGNTEAFF

j_call: TRBJ1-2
d_call: NA
v_call: TRBV4-3
cdr3_nt: TGCGCCAGCAGCCAAGAGGGCTGGGTTGGGGGCTACACCTTC
cdr3_aa: CASSQEGWVGGYTF